This T cell receptor beta chain comes out of a study of Tregs in tolerant kidney transplant recipients. This clone was seen just once. Its antigen is currently unknown. Sequenced by immunoSEQ multiplex PCR; TCRdb stores in-frame clones only, minus some. The sample lists 35,000 to 55,000 clones, around 90% seen once, with about 0.63% in the top ten. Study results and limitations: Biological reproducibility was not directly addressed in this study. The small number of patients limits these findings pending further validation.

V lost 2 bases to trimming and J lost 8 bases, with 12 bases between them. CDR1 is MNHEY, CDR2 SVGAGI, per germline. The CDR3 is made up of 14 amino acids. Unstimulated regulatory T cells (CD4+CD25+CD127-), CD4+CD25- non-regulatory cells, CD4 and CD8 cells were FACS-sorted from thawed PBMCs. This sequence originates from a human donor in good health. Sequencing was carried out using Tregs from blood. The chain links TRBV6-5 to TRBJ1-4; D is undetermined. In nucleotides, the CDR3 is TGTGCCAGCAGTTACAGCCTCGGAGGCGAAAAACTGTTTTTT. Amino acid sequence: CASSYSLGGEKLFF.